The 20 T cell receptor beta chains below come from one sample, sequenced in a study of cytomegalovirus exposure and HLA in healthy donors. PCR involved 60 Vbeta and 13 Jbeta primers. The repertoire was sequenced with immunoSEQ multiplex PCR; TCRdb's copy has only in-frame clones and lacks some. This sample yields around 150,000 clones, of which around 59% are seen a single time; approximately 1.7% belongs to the top ten. The sample comprised PBMCs. All receptors come from a male donor in good health and CMV-seronegative.

The chain joins TRBV28 to TRBJ1-6; D unresolved. CDR3 size: 15 residues. V was cut by 4 bases and J by 7 bases, with 14 bases left in between. From germline, CDR1 is MDHEN and CDR2 SYDVKM. CDR3 sequence: CASSSSPRANSPLHF. The CDR3 coding sequence is TGTGCCAGCAGTTCATCTCCAAGAGCCAATTCACCCCTCCACTTT.

This rearrangement joins TRBV7-2 to TRBJ1-1; no definite D call. The CDR3 totals 14 residues. Germline V gives CDR1 SGHTA, CDR2 FQGNSA. V dropped 2 bases and J dropped 4 bases, with 11 bases sitting between them. CDR3 DNA: TGTGCCAGCAGCTTACATGCGGTTGGCACTGAAGCTTTCTTT. The encoded protein is CASSLHAVGTEAFF.

The CDR3 here is CASSFEGAYTEAFF. The DNA of the CDR3 is TGTGCCAGCAGTTTTGAGGGGGCTTACACTGAAGCTTTCTTT. This chain uses TRBV27 with TRBJ1-1, with 7 bases lining up with TRBD1. Germline CDR1 MNHEY, CDR2 SMNVEV (reference sequence). Trimming cost V 3 bases and J 3 bases; bases outside gene matches: 4. The CDR3 runs to 14 residues.

This chain connects TRBV19 to TRBJ1-1; D gene uncertain. Trimming left V 3 bases short and J 4 bases short, with 18 bases between. From germline, CDR1 is LNHDA and CDR2 SQIVND (reference sequence). The CDR3 length is 16 residues. For the CDR3, the DNA is TGTGCCAGTAGTATCCCTATGGGTGGGGAGAGCACTGAAGCTTTCTTT. Translating it yields CASSIPMGGESTEAFF.

This chain joins TRBV29-1 and TRBJ2-3; TRBD2 aligns across 9 bases. Trimming at V came to 7 bases and at J to 2 bases, leaving 4 bases not matched to a gene. CDR3 length: 13 amino acids. Germline V gene sequence: CDR1 SQVTM, CDR2 ANQGSEA. The CDR3 is CSATSGNTDTQYF. In DNA, the CDR3 is TGCAGCGCGACTAGCGGTAACACAGATACGCAGTATTTT.

The CDR3 region has the DNA TGTGCCACCAGGCCCAGGATAGCTAACTATGGCTACACCTTC. Residues: CATRPRIANYGYTF. The chain has TRBV15 and TRBJ1-2, with unresolved D. This CDR3 contains 14 residues. CDR1 is LNHNV, CDR2 YYDKDF, per germline (reference sequence). V shed 6 bases and J shed 0 bases, with 11 bases lying between them.

The V call is TRBV11-2, the J call TRBJ1-3; D perhaps matches TRBD1 (5 bases). V gave up 5 bases and J gave up 4 bases, with 15 bases separating them. CDR1 and CDR2 from the germline V gene are SGHAT and FQNNGV. This CDR3 contains 15 residues. The CDR3, as DNA: TGTGCCAGCAGCCCAGACAGTACGCGGGGAAACACCATATATTTT. Amino acids: CASSPDSTRGNTIYF.

V usage is TRBV10-1 and J usage is TRBJ1-4; 7 nucleotides align to TRBD1. The V and J ends lost 8 bases and 5 bases, in that order; junction bases with no gene match: 8. CDR3 length: 14 amino acids. Germline lookup yields CDR1 WNHNN and CDR2 SYGVQD (reference sequence). CDR3 region: CASGPGQSNEKLFF. The DNA of the CDR3 is TGCGCCAGCGGACCGGGACAGTCGAATGAAAAACTGTTTTTT.

This clone occurred a few times. The J gene is TRBJ1-3, the V gene TRBV2; 7 bases align to TRBD1. Losses at the gene ends were 6 bases for V and 7 bases for J; bases not matched to a gene: 6. From germline, CDR1 is SNHLY and CDR2 FYNNEI. The CDR3 runs to 13 residues. DNA for the CDR3: TGTGCCAGCAGCGCAGACAGGGAGAACACCATATATTTT. Translation: CASSADRENTIYF.

The chain recombines TRBV2 with TRBJ2-1; D ambiguous. Deletions cut 10 bases from V and 7 bases from J, with 17 bases between. The CDR3 loop spans 13 amino acids. Germline loops: CDR1 SNHLY, CDR2 FYNNEI. The CDR3 spells CATYPHRLNEQFF. CDR3 nucleotide sequence: TGTGCCACCTATCCCCACCGATTAAATGAGCAGTTCTTC.

The chain employs TRBV5-8 and TRBJ2-5; no reliable D call. This CDR3 is 14 amino acids long. CDR1 is SGHTS, CDR2 YDEGEE, per germline. Trimming stripped 1 base from V and 1 base from J, with 8 bases between. The CDR3 here is CASSLYNSQETQYF. CDR3 bases: TGTGCCAGCAGCTTGTATAACAGCCAAGAGACCCAGTACTTC.

V and J are TRBV6-5 and TRBJ1-3; D unclear. CDR3 length: 15 amino acids. Trimming pared 0 bases from V and 0 bases from J, leaving 6 bases between. Germline V gives CDR1 MNHEY, CDR2 SVGAGI. DNA for the CDR3: TGTGCCAGCAGTTACTCGGTGAGCTCTGGAAACACCATATATTTT. Its translation: CASSYSVSSGNTIYF.

As DNA, the CDR3 is TGTGCCAGCAAAATTACGACAGGGAACTATGGCTACACCTTC. Amino acids: CASKITTGNYGYTF. V is TRBV5-4 and J is TRBJ1-2, with TRBD1 identical over 7 bases. V gave up 6 bases and J gave up 2 bases; unmatched junction bases: 7. Germline V CDR1 and CDR2: SGHNT, YYREEE (reference sequence). The CDR3 extends over 14 amino acids.

The chain uses TRBV27 and TRBJ2-3; 9 positions match TRBD2. This CDR3 is built from 15 residues. V gave up 3 bases and J gave up 1 base; unmatched junction bases: 2. CDR1 MNHEY and CDR2 SMNVEV come from the germline V gene (reference sequence). The CDR3 sequence is CASSLSSGGTDTQYF. The DNA for the CDR3 is TGTGCCAGCAGTTTGTCTAGCGGGGGCACAGATACGCAGTATTTT.

This clone was picked up a small number of times. The genes are TRBV6-1 and TRBJ2-2; TRBD1 might be the D (6 bases). CDR3 length: 14 amino acids. V lost 7 bases to trimming and J lost 4 bases, with 13 bases between them. The germline CDR1 and CDR2 sequences are MNHNS and SASEGT. CDR3 in amino acids: CASIPAGVTGELFF. The CDR3 nucleotides read TGTGCCAGCATCCCGGCAGGGGTCACCGGGGAGCTGTTTTTT.

This clone turned up a few times. The CDR3 protein is CASSQKGGAAYSNQPQHF. The CDR3 bases are TGCGCCAGCAGTCAAAAGGGAGGTGCAGCGTATAGCAATCAGCCCCAGCATTTT. The rearrangement joins TRBV10-1 to TRBJ1-5; D is unclear. Trimming cost V 5 bases and J 0 bases, with 20 bases left between them. The CDR3 length is 18 residues. The germline CDR1 and CDR2 sequences are WNHNN and SYGVQD (reference sequence).

This clone came up once. The chain combines TRBV7-3 with TRBJ1-6; D gene ambiguous. CDR3 length equals 13 residues. Trimming stripped 3 bases from V and 7 bases from J, with 7 bases between. The germline gives CDR1 SGHTA, CDR2 FQGTGA. CDR3 bases: TGTGCCAGCAGCTTCGCTATAAATTCACCCCTCCACTTT. This codes for CASSFAINSPLHF. The whole variable domain, filled in from reference TRBV7-3 and TRBJ1-6, reads GAGVSQTPSNKVTEKGKYVELRCDPISGHTALYWYRQSLGQGPEFLIYFQGTGAADDSGLPNDRFFAVRPEGSVSTLKIQRTERGDSAVYLCASSFAINSPLHFGNGTRLTVT.

The chain couples TRBV18 to TRBJ2-5; possibly TRBD1 for D (5 bases). CDR1 is KGHSH and CDR2 is LQKENI in the germline V gene. CDR3 length: 13 residues. The V and J ends lost 6 bases and 4 bases respectively, with 12 bases between them. The CDR3 region is CASSQTELETQYF. The CDR3, as DNA: TGTGCCAGCTCCCAGACAGAGCTAGAGACCCAGTACTTC.

The rearrangement uses TRBV7-8 and TRBJ2-1; 10 bases agree with TRBD2. The CDR3 totals 21 residues. J was trimmed by 3 bases and V by 0 bases; bases with no gene match: 17. Looked up from germline, CDR1 is SGHVS and CDR2 is FQNEAQ. The CDR3 DNA sequence: TGTGCCAGCAGCTTAGCACCCGGGCTAGCGGGGGTCACCGCCCACTACAATGAGCAGTTCTTC. As protein: CASSLAPGLAGVTAHYNEQFF. Filled out from reference TRBV7-8 and TRBJ2-1, the complete variable domain reads GAGVSQSPRYKVAKRGQDVALRCDPISGHVSLFWYQQALGQGPEFLTYFQNEAQLDKSGLPSDRFFAERPEGSVSTLKIQRTQQEDSAVYLCASSLAPGLAGVTAHYNEQFFGPGTRLTVL.

The rearrangement links TRBV6-1 to TRBJ1-2; 9 bases align to TRBD1. V shed 6 bases, J shed 8 bases, and the junction held 10 bases outside the gene matches. This CDR3 has 14 residues. From germline, CDR1 is MNHNS and CDR2 SASEGT. In nucleotides, the CDR3 is TGTGCCAGCAGCAGGACAGGGGCAGATGGGGGCTACACCTTC. Its protein product is CASSRTGADGGYTF.